Sequencing of this T cell receptor (beta chain) was carried out in a study of blood T cell repertoires in COVID-19. Turning to the study itself: Acute and convalescent COVID-19 specimens originated in the United States, Italy and Spain.

A Seattle source enrolled patients during active infection and followed them longitudinally. Trimming shortened V by 5 bases and J by 0 bases, and 22 bases separated the two germline ends. This CDR3 spans 18 amino acids. Germline V gives CDR1 SGHTA, CDR2 FQGNSA. Libraries were prepared by immunoSEQ multiplex PCR; TCRdb keeps only in-frame clonotypes and omits some of them. The sample shows fewer than 200,000 clones, 80% to 85% of them seen only once. This chain uses TRBV7-2 with TRBJ1-2; a possible D gene is TRBD1 (5 bases). Sequenced input: peripheral blood. The receptor was isolated from a woman aged 70-85 years with COVID-19, enrolled during active disease. The CDR3 loop is CASSRSTAGKLSNYGYTF. CDR3 nucleotide sequence: TGTGCCAGCAGCCGCTCCACTGCAGGGAAGTTGTCTAACTATGGCTACACCTTC.